This T cell receptor (beta chain) stems from a study of blood T cell repertoires in COVID-19. Study-wide context: Whether acute or convalescent, the COVID-19 samples came from the United States, Italy and Spain. From T cells, B-cell-depleted T cells, or PBMCs came the material, which was cDNA or gDNA.

In the source study's methods: From reference gene primer amplification, estimates of nucleated cell counts were derived. Sequenced by immunoSEQ multiplex PCR; TCRdb stores in-frame clones only, minus some. V and J calls and clone size are copied from that table; D and trimming were computed from the DNA. The table has some 150,000 clones, roughly 87% seen once; the top ten hold just under 0.95%. V was trimmed by 0 bases and J by 5 bases, leaving 17 bases between them. Per the germline V gene, CDR1 is SGHVS and CDR2 is FQNEAQ. The CDR3 spans 17 residues. The V call is TRBV7-8, the J call TRBJ1-5; D is possibly TRBD1 (6 bases). Sequencing was done on a sample of peripheral blood. The receptor was derived from a woman in her forties or fifties with acute or convalescent COVID-19. CDR3 region: CASSLAPLDRSDQPQHF. The CDR3 coding sequence is TGTGCCAGCAGCTTAGCTCCCCTAGACAGGTCGGATCAGCCCCAGCATTTT.